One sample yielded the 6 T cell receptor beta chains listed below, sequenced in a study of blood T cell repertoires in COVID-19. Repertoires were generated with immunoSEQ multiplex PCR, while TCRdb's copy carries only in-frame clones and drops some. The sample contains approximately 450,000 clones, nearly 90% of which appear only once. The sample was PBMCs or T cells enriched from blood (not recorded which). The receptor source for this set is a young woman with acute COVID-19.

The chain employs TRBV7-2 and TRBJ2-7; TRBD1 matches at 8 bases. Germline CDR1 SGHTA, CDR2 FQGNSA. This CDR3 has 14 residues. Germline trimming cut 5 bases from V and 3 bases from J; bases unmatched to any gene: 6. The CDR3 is CASSLYDRGYEQYF. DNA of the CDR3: TGTGCCAGCAGCCTTTACGACAGGGGCTACGAGCAGTACTTC. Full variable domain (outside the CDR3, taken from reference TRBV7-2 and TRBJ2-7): GAGVSQSPSNKVTEKGKDVELRCDPISGHTALYWYRQSLGQGLEFLIYFQGNSAPDKSGLPSDRFSAERTGGSVSTLTIQRTQQEDSAVYLCASSLYDRGYEQYFGPGTRLTVT.

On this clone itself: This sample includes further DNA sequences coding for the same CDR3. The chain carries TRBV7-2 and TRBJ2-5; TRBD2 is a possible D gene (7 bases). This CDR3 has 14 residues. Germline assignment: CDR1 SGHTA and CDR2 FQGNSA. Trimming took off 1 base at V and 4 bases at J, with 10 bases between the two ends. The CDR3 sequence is CASSLVGGGETQYF. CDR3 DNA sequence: TGTGCCAGCAGCTTAGTGGGAGGGGGAGAGACCCAGTACTTC.

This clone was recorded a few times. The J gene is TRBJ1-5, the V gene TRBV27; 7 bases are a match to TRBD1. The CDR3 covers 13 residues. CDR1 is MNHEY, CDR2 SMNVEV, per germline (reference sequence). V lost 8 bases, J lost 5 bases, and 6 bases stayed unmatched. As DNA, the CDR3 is TGTGCCAGCGCCCAGGGGGTTCATCAGCCCCAGCATTTT. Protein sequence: CASAQGVHQPQHF.

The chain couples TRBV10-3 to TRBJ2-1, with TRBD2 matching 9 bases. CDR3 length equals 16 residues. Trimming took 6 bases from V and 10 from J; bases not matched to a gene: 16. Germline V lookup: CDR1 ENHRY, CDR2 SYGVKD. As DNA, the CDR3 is TGTGCCATCAGAGCTGCGGGGGGGGAAGCCTATACAGAGCAGTTCTTC. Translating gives CAIRAAGGEAYTEQFF.

CDR3 DNA: TGTGCCAGCGGAGACCAAGAGACCCAGTACTTC. Translation: CASGDQETQYF. The chain joins TRBV5-4 to TRBJ2-5; no clear D. Germline CDR1 reads SGHNT; CDR2 reads YYREEE (reference sequence). The length of the CDR3 is 11 residues. Trimming removed 7 bases at V and 0 bases at J, with 4 bases between.

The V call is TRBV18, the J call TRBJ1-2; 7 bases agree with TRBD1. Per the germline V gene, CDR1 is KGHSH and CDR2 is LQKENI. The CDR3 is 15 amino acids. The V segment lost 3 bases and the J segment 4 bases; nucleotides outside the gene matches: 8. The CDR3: CASSPGNRGAYGYTF. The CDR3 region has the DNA TGTGCCAGCTCACCGGGGAACAGGGGTGCCTATGGCTACACCTTC.